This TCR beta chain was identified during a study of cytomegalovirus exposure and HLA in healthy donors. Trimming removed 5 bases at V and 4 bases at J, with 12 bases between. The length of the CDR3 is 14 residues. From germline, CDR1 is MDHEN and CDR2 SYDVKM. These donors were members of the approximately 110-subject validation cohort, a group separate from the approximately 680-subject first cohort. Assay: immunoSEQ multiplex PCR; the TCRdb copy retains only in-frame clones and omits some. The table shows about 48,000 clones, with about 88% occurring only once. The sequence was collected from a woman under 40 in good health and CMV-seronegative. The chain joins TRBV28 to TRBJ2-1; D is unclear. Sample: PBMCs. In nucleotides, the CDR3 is TGTGCCAGCAGTCCCCAAAAAGAGTACAATGAGCAGTTCTTC. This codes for CASSPQKEYNEQFF. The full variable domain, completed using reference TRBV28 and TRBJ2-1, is DVKVTQSSRYLVKRTGEKVFLECVQDMDHENMFWYRQDPGLGLRLIYFSYDVKMKEKGDIPEGYSVSREKKERFSLILESASTNQTSMYLCASSPQKEYNEQFFGPGTRLTVL.